This entry lists 28 T cell receptor beta chains sequenced from one sample in a study of cytomegalovirus exposure and HLA in healthy donors. PCR amplification relied on 60 Vbeta primers (plus 13 Jbeta primers). Produced via immunoSEQ multiplex PCR; TCRdb's table is partial and in-frame only. The sample has over 100,000 clones, about 76% seen once; the top ten hold more than 6%. Material for sequencing was PBMCs. The receptors shown here come from a man aged 40-49 years in good health and CMV-seropositive.

Here the CDR3 DNA reads TGTGCCAGCAGCTTCTCTGCACTAGCGGGATCCGAGCAGTACTTC. Translation: CASSFSALAGSEQYF. V gene TRBV6-5 combines with J gene TRBJ2-7, with 10 bases fitting TRBD2. CDR1 MNHEY and CDR2 SVGAGI come from the germline V gene. The CDR3 extends over 15 amino acids. Unmatched junction bases numbered 11, after V lost 6 bases and J lost 6 bases.

The table lists this clone with a count of one. The chain uses TRBV15 and TRBJ1-2; TRBD1 matches 8 bases. The CDR3 loop spans 17 amino acids. Germline V lookup: CDR1 LNHNV, CDR2 YYDKDF (reference sequence). V shed 0 bases and J 4 bases; nucleotides not matched to a gene: 10. The CDR3 sequence is CATSRDTTDRDGYGYTF. The CDR3 nucleotides are TGTGCCACCAGCAGAGATACCACGGACAGGGACGGCTATGGCTACACCTTC.

About this clone: Other DNA sequences in the same sample also yield this CDR3. V usage is TRBV27 and J usage is TRBJ2-7; TRBD2 agrees at 9 bases. CDR1 is MNHEY and CDR2 is SMNVEV in the germline V gene (reference sequence). The CDR3 sequence is 15 residues long. V was clipped by 2 bases and J by 0 bases; unmatched bases: 2. CDR3 in DNA: TGTGCCAGCAGTTTAGGGGGACTAGCCTCCTACGAGCAGTACTTC. Translated: CASSLGGLASYEQYF.

The chain has TRBV9 and TRBJ2-5; no firm D call. The V gene's germline CDR1 is SGDLS and CDR2 YYNGEE. This CDR3 comprises 13 residues. Trimming shortened V by 2 bases and J by 4 bases, and 9 bases separated the two germline ends. CDR3 residues: CASSVGQLETQYF. In DNA, the CDR3 is TGTGCCAGCAGCGTTGGGCAGTTAGAGACCCAGTACTTC.

This clone was found once. The gene calls are TRBV2 and TRBJ2-1, with 12 bases identical to TRBD2. The V gene's germline CDR1 is SNHLY and CDR2 FYNNEI. This CDR3 spans 14 amino acids. V gave up 6 bases and J gave up 9 bases; unmatched junction bases: 6. CDR3 nucleotide sequence: TGTGCCAGCAGGGAGACTAGCGGGAGAAGTGAGCAGTTCTTC. Translation gives CASRETSGRSEQFF.

The chain employs TRBV4-1 and TRBJ2-4, with D possibly being TRBD1 (5 bases). CDR1 and CDR2 (germline): MGHRA, YSYEKL. V was pared by 2 bases and J by 14 bases, with 16 bases between. CDR3 size: 13 residues. CDR3 DNA sequence: TGCGCCAGCAGCCAATCCAGGGCACAGAGAAAGTACTTC. Protein: CASSQSRAQRKYF.

This clone was picked up a small number of times. The rearrangement joins TRBV2 to TRBJ1-6; 8 bases match TRBD1. The J segment lost 6 bases and the V segment lost 8 bases, leaving 9 bases of the junction unmatched. The CDR3 consists of 15 residues. Germline assignment: CDR1 SNHLY and CDR2 FYNNEI. The CDR3 is CASRGQGDGNSPLHF. The CDR3 coding sequence is TGTGCCAGCCGAGGACAGGGCGATGGTAATTCACCCCTCCACTTT.

The chain couples TRBV6-5 to TRBJ2-7; D is uncertain. The germline gives CDR1 MNHEY, CDR2 SVGAGI. The V gene lost 8 bases and the J gene lost 3 bases, with 14 bases spanning the gap. This CDR3 region has 13 residues. As DNA, the CDR3 is TGTGCCAGCCACCCGGCCGGCGGCTACGAGCAGTACTTC. Its translation: CASHPAGGYEQYF.

The gene calls are TRBV11-2 and TRBJ2-7; possibly TRBD1 for D (6 bases). Deletions cut 2 bases from V and 5 bases from J, with 13 bases between. The CDR3 length is 14 residues. Germline CDR1 SGHAT, CDR2 FQNNGV. DNA for the CDR3: TGTGCCAGCAGCTTAACTCTACCAGGGGACGAGCAGTACTTC. This gives the protein CASSLTLPGDEQYF.

The chain joins TRBV28 to TRBJ2-3; 8 nucleotides align to TRBD1. The germline V gene encodes CDR1 MDHEN and CDR2 SYDVKM. The CDR3 has 17 residues. With V trimmed by 6 bases and J by 2 bases, 13 bases remained unmatched. Written as DNA, the CDR3 is TGTGCCAGCAGCCCTCACCCTGGACAGGGCGTCACAGATACGCAGTATTTT. Translating it yields CASSPHPGQGVTDTQYF.

The gene calls are TRBV14 and TRBJ2-7; tentatively, D is TRBD1 (5 bases). This CDR3 region has 14 residues. Per germline, CDR1 SGHDN and CDR2 FVKESK. Between the trimmed V and J ends, which lost 1 base and 2 bases, there was a span of 9 bases. The CDR3: CASSQVGRAYEQYF. In nucleotides, the CDR3 is TGTGCCAGCAGCCAAGTCGGCAGGGCCTACGAGCAGTACTTC.

The V gene is TRBV2, the J gene TRBJ1-2; D unclear. Trimming cost V 6 bases and J 6 bases, with 5 bases left between them. Looked up from germline, CDR1 is SNHLY and CDR2 is FYNNEI. The CDR3 runs 10 residues. The CDR3 DNA follows: TGTGCCAGCAGCGGGGATGGCTACACCTTC. It encodes CASSGDGYTF.

The chain uses TRBV2 and TRBJ1-1; no clear D gene. Germline V gene lookup returns CDR1 SNHLY and CDR2 FYNNEI. This CDR3 spans 13 amino acids. V lost 4 bases, J lost 0 bases, and 6 bases lay in between. The CDR3 loop reads CASSVSVNTEAFF. DNA of the CDR3: TGTGCCAGCAGTGTATCCGTGAACACTGAAGCTTTCTTT.

The chain has TRBV10-2 and TRBJ2-2; D gene unclear. CDR3 length: 13 residues. The germline gives CDR1 WSHSY, CDR2 SAAADI. The V and J ends lost 0 bases and 4 bases respectively, with 3 bases between them. The CDR3 spells CASSESATGELFF. The CDR3 nucleotides are TGCGCCAGCAGTGAGTCAGCCACCGGGGAGCTGTTTTTT.

This clone was seen a handful of times. The chain couples TRBV18 to TRBJ1-4; TRBD1 might be the D (6 bases). CDR1 KGHSH and CDR2 LQKENI come from the germline V gene. This CDR3 is built from 17 residues. Trimming took 2 bases from V and 4 from J, leaving 17 bases between them. CDR3 in DNA: TGTGCCAGCTCACCAGTGACCACAGGGCCTAGTAATGAAAAACTGTTTTTT. Its protein is CASSPVTTGPSNEKLFF.

The chain links TRBV6-5 to TRBJ2-7; D remains unclear. Deletions cut 0 bases from V and 2 bases from J, with 14 bases between. The germline V gene has CDR1 MNHEY and CDR2 SVGAGI. The CDR3 sequence is 16 residues long. CDR3 loop: CASSYSISGKAYEQYF. Written as DNA, the CDR3 is TGTGCCAGCAGTTACTCGATATCAGGAAAAGCCTACGAGCAGTACTTC.

The gene calls are TRBV2 and TRBJ2-7; TRBD1 aligns across 9 bases. CDR1 SNHLY and CDR2 FYNNEI come from the germline V gene. The CDR3 extends over 13 amino acids. V was clipped by 5 bases and J by 7 bases; unmatched bases: 6. CDR3 nucleotides: TGTGCCAGCAGTACGCGACAGGGGGGGGAGCAGTACTTC. This sequence encodes CASSTRQGGEQYF. Based on the CDR3 plus reference TRBV2 and TRBJ2-7, the full variable domain is EPEVTQTPSHQVTQMGQEVILRCVPISNHLYFYWYRQILGQKVEFLVSFYNNEISEKSEIFDDQFSVERPDGSNFTLKIRSTKLEDSAMYFCASSTRQGGEQYFGPGTRLTVT.

The rearrangement uses TRBV13 and TRBJ2-7; D might be TRBD1 (6 bases). Trimming stripped 5 bases from V and 2 bases from J, with 13 bases between. The V gene's germline CDR1 is PRHDT and CDR2 FYEKMQ (reference sequence). The CDR3 has 14 amino acids. The CDR3, as DNA: TGTGCCAGCAGCCCCACAGGGTTTCCCTACGAGCAGTACTTC. This codes for CASSPTGFPYEQYF. The variable domain in full, with the rest retrieved from reference TRBV13 and TRBJ2-7, is AAGVIQSPRHLIKEKRETATLKCYPIPRHDTVYWYQQGPGQDPQFLISFYEKMQSDKGSIPDRFSAQQFSDYHSELNMSSLELGDSALYFCASSPTGFPYEQYFGPGTRLTVT.

The V and J genes are TRBV28 and TRBJ1-2, with D hard to call. CDR3 length equals 16 residues. Germline V gene data show CDR1 as MDHEN and CDR2 as SYDVKM. With 5 bases removed from V and 1 base from J, the gap between germline ends came to 17 bases. CDR3 in DNA: TGTGCCAGCAGTGATACCATTGGACTGCTTAACTATGGCTACACCTTC. Translating it yields CASSDTIGLLNYGYTF.

The chain carries TRBV18 and TRBJ2-1, with no clear D. This CDR3 has 13 amino acids. Trimming shortened V by 3 bases and J by 4 bases, and 7 bases separated the two germline ends. Germline V lookup: CDR1 KGHSH, CDR2 LQKENI. The CDR3 loop reads CASSPSAYNEQFF. The CDR3 nucleotides are TGTGCCAGCTCACCGTCAGCGTACAATGAGCAGTTCTTC.

The V and J genes are TRBV7-2 and TRBJ2-2; 7 bases fit TRBD2. The CDR3 spans 18 residues. J was trimmed by 4 bases and V by 5 bases; bases with no gene match: 16. Per the germline V gene, CDR1 is SGHTA and CDR2 is FQGNSA. CDR3 coding DNA: TGTGCCAGCAGCATCCGGGGCCTAGCGGCTGGGGGCACCGGGGAGCTGTTTTTT. Its protein product is CASSIRGLAAGGTGELFF.

This chain uses TRBV6-6 with TRBJ2-7; 8 nucleotides agree with TRBD1. Trimming took 0 bases from V and 2 from J; bases not matched to a gene: 6. Germline V lookup: CDR1 MNHNY, CDR2 SVGAGI (reference sequence). The CDR3 consists of 16 residues. The CDR3 region has the DNA TGTGCCAGCAGTTACTCGAAGGACAGGGAGCCCTACGAGCAGTACTTC. Translated, it gives CASSYSKDREPYEQYF.

The rearrangement uses TRBV7-9 and TRBJ1-5; TRBD1 might be the D (5 bases). The CDR3 spans 13 residues. Trimming shortened V by 4 bases and J by 6 bases, and 10 bases separated the two germline ends. Per germline, CDR1 SEHNR and CDR2 FQNEAQ (reference sequence). CDR3 nucleotides: TGTGCCAGCAGCTCAGCAGGGAGTCAGCCCCAGCATTTT. This codes for CASSSAGSQPQHF.

This chain connects TRBV18 to TRBJ1-1, with D possibly TRBD1 on 5 matching bases. V lost 5 bases and J lost 4, with 17 bases in between. The CDR3 consists of 15 residues. From germline, CDR1 is KGHSH and CDR2 LQKENI. CDR3 amino acids: CASSKNGGEITEAFF. The CDR3 DNA reads TGTGCCAGCTCAAAAAACGGGGGTGAGATCACTGAAGCTTTCTTT.

This chain uses TRBV5-1 with TRBJ2-3; TRBD1 might be the D (6 bases). The V gene's germline CDR1 is SGHRS and CDR2 YFSETQ. Deletions cut 3 bases from V and 2 bases from J, with 10 bases between. There are 14 residues in the CDR3. DNA of the CDR3: TGCGCCAGCAGCTCTGGGGGCTCCACAGATACGCAGTATTTT. Translating it yields CASSSGGSTDTQYF.

The chain carries TRBV2 and TRBJ2-2, with unresolved D. The germline CDR1 and CDR2 sequences are SNHLY and FYNNEI. This CDR3 has 14 residues. V lost 3 bases and J 6 bases, leaving 11 bases between the germline ends. CDR3 sequence reads: CASSEAPEAGELFF. DNA of the CDR3: TGTGCCAGCAGTGAGGCCCCAGAGGCCGGGGAGCTGTTTTTT.

This clone has only one observation. The chain joins TRBV9 to TRBJ1-1, with D uncertain. Germline V gene data show CDR1 as SGDLS and CDR2 as YYNGEE. V lost 4 bases and J lost 1, with 8 bases in between. This CDR3 contains 13 residues. The CDR3 is CASSLGRNTEAFF. CDR3 coding DNA: TGTGCCAGCAGCCTGGGCAGGAACACTGAAGCTTTCTTT.

This clone was detected a few times. The rearrangement uses TRBV23-1 and TRBJ2-3; tentative D call: TRBD1 (5 bases). TRBV23-1 is filed as an ORF, its function uncertain. V was clipped by 4 bases and J by 3 bases, with 11 bases between them. CDR3 length: 14 amino acids. The chain's CDR3 is CASSRQHPTDTQYF. DNA for the CDR3: TGCGCCAGCAGTCGACAGCACCCTACAGATACGCAGTATTTT.